The source of this T cell receptor beta chain is a study of beta chain features in type 1 diabetes. Notes on this clone: Antigen specificity is unknown.

Germline trimming cut 1 base from V and 6 bases from J; bases unmatched to any gene: 5. The CDR3 has 16 amino acids. CDR1 is LNHDA, CDR2 SQIVND, per germline (reference sequence). Study-wide results and limits: Junctions at VDJ sites from type 1 diabetes patients had fewer insertions and more deletions. TCRB repertoires of naive, central memory and Treg cells appeared more similar among patients than among healthy donors.

Since all of the isolated RNA was reverse transcribed, expressed TCRB transcripts were what got sequenced. Clones were sequenced by immunoSEQ multiplex PCR, and TCRdb holds only the in-frame ones, with some missing. The sample includes almost 250,000 clones, roughly 13% of them seen just once. The sequence was obtained from a woman aged 35 to 49 in good health. The sequenced sample was naive CD4+ T cells from blood. This chain connects TRBV19 to TRBJ1-5; the match to TRBD1 covers 11 bases. CDR3 nucleotide sequence: TGTGCCAGTAGTATAGGGACAGGGGGCCGAAGTCAGCCCCAGCATTTT. Translated, it gives CASSIGTGGRSQPQHF.